This T cell receptor (beta chain) was recovered during a study of cytomegalovirus exposure and HLA in healthy donors. Germline values: CDR1 SNHLY, CDR2 FYNNEI. Trimming took off 4 bases at V and 4 bases at J, with 11 bases between the two ends. This CDR3 has 14 residues. Sequenced by immunoSEQ multiplex PCR; TCRdb stores in-frame clones only, minus some. The sample yields some 120,000 clones, about 85% seen once. This clone appeared once. V usage is TRBV2 and J usage is TRBJ2-1, with a possible D match to TRBD2 (5 bases). The source of this sequence is a woman in her twenties or thirties in good health and CMV-seronegative. Source material: PBMCs. CDR3 bases: TGTGCCAGCAGTGCGGAACTAGAGTACAATGAGCAGTTCTTC. Its protein is CASSAELEYNEQFF.